This T cell receptor (beta chain) was profiled in a study of cytomegalovirus exposure and HLA in healthy donors. Findings and caveats of the study: Indistinguishable V segments, including TRBV6-2 and TRBV6-3, were excluded.

The germline gives CDR1 PRHDT, CDR2 FYEKMQ (reference sequence). The CDR3 is 20 residues long. J was trimmed by 4 bases and V by 3 bases; bases with no gene match: 16. The PCR contained 60 Vbeta and 13 Jbeta primers. In the authors' methods: About 10 million of 75 million to 85 million unique TCR beta chains were shared, per a later count. Sequencing used immunoSEQ multiplex PCR; TCRdb keeps in-frame clones, though not all of them. For V, J and clone size, that table is used; D and trimming come from the DNA. The repertoire holds more than 80,000 clones, with over 70% as singletons. Turning to this clone: The antigen remains unidentified.

This chain joins TRBV13 and TRBJ2-1; 12 bases match TRBD1. The source material was PBMCs. The origin of this receptor is a boy aged 5-17 years in good health and CMV-seronegative. CDR3: CASSLTGTGGVRGIYNEQFF. The CDR3 region has the DNA TGTGCCAGCAGCTTGACCGGGACAGGGGGCGTCCGGGGCATATACAATGAGCAGTTCTTC.